Sequencing of this TCR beta chain was carried out in a study of chemoradiotherapy in HPV16-positive cancers. In the study overall: Functional T-cell assays on a couple of HPV16-positive patients' cells defined candidate HPV-specific clones and common TCR motifs.

Repertoires were sampled repeatedly during chemoradiotherapy. The CDR3 has 17 residues. Using immunoSEQ multiplex PCR, the repertoire was profiled, and TCRdb retains in-frame clones only, with some absent. Here the sample spans about 7,900 clones, 75% being singletons. This clonotype originated in a human donor with HPV-associated anogenital cancer. The chain combines TRBV21-1 with TRBJ2-2. TRBV21-1 is a pseudogene. The specimen was collected from a patient who underwent chemoradiotherapy. The CDR3: CASSKGFRGPNTGELFF. The CDR3 bases are TGTGCCAGCAGCAAAGGGTTTCGGGGGCCGAACACCGGGGAGCTGTTTTTT.